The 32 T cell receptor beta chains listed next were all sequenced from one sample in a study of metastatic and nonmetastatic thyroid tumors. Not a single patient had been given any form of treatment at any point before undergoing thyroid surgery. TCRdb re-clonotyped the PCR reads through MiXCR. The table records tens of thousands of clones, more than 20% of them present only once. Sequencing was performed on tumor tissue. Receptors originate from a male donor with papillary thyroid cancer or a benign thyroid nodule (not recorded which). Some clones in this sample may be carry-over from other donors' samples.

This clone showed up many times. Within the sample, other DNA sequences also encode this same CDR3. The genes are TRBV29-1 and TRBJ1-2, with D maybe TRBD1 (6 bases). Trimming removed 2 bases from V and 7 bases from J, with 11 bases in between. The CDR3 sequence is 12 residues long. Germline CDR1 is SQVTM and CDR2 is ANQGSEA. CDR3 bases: TGCAGCGTTGAATCTGGGGGCACTGGCTACACCTTC. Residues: CSVESGGTGYTF.

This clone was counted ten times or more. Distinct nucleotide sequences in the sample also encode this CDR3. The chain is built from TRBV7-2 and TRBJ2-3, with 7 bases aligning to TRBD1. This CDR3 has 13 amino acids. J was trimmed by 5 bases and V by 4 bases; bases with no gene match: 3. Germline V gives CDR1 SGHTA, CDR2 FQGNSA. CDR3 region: CASSSRDRDTQYF. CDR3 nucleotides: TGTGCCAGCAGCTCCCGGGACAGAGATACGCAGTATTTT.

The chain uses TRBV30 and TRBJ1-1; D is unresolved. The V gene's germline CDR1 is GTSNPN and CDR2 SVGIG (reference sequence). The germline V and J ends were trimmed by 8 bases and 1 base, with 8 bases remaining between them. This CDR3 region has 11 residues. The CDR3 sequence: CAQQENTEAFF. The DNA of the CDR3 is TGTGCCCAGCAGGAGAACACTGAAGCTTTCTTT.

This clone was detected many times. CDR3 nucleotide sequence: TGTGCCAGCAGCTTAGACCAAGAGGGTCGGGGCCAAAACACTGAAGCTTTCTTT. Translating it yields CASSLDQEGRGQNTEAFF. The chain links TRBV11-2 to TRBJ1-1; D possibly corresponds to TRBD1 (5 bases). Germline V gives CDR1 SGHAT, CDR2 FQNNGV. The CDR3 contains 18 residues. Trimming removed 0 bases from V and 2 bases from J, with 19 bases in between.

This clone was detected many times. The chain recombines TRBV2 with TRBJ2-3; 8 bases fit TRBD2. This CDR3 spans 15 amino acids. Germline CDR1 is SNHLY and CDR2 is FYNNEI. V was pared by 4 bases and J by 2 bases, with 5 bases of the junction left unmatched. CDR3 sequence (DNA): TGTGCCAGCAGTGTGCAGCGGGGGATCACAGATACGCAGTATTTT. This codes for CASSVQRGITDTQYF.

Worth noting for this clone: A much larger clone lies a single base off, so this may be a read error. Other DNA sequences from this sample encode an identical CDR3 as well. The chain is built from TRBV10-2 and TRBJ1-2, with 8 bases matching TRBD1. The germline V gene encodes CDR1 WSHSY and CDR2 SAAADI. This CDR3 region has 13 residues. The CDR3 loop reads CASSGQGFYGYTF. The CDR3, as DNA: TGCGCTAGCAGCGGACAGGGCTTCTATGGCTACACCTTC.

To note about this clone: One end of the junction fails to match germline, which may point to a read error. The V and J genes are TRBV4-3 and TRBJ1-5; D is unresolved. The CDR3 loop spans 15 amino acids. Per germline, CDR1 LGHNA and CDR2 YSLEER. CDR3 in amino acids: CASSQDWEGNLPQHF. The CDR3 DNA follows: TGCGCCAGCAGCCAAGATTGGGAGGGCAATCTGCCCCAGCATTTT.

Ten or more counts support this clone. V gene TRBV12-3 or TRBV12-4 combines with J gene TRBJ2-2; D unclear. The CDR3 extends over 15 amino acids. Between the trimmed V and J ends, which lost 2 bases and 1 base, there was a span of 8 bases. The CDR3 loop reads CASSLRGMNTGELFF. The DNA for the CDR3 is TGTGCCAGCAGTTTACGTGGGATGAACACCGGGGAGCTGTTTTTT.

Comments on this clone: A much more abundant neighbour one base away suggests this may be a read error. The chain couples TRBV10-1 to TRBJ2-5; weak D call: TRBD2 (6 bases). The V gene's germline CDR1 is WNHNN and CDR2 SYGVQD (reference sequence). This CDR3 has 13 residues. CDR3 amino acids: CASSPEPGETHYF. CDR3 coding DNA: TGCGCCAGCAGCCCCGAACCGGGAGAGACCCATTACTTC.

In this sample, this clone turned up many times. CDR3 sequence: CASRAHAGGGTDTQYF. In DNA, the CDR3 is TGTGCCAGCAGGGCCCACGCCGGGGGAGGCACAGATACGCAGTATTTT. This sequence joins TRBV2 and TRBJ2-3; weak D call: TRBD2 (6 bases). Germline V CDR1 and CDR2: SNHLY, FYNNEI. The CDR3 consists of 16 residues. The V end lost 6 bases, the J end lost 1 base, and 17 bases lay between the germline ends.

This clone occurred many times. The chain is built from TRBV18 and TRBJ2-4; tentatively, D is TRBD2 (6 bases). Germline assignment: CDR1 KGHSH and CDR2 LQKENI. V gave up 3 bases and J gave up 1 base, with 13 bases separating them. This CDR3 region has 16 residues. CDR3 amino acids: CASSPQEGRAKNIQYF. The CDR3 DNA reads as TGTGCCAGCTCACCCCAGGAGGGGAGGGCCAAAAACATTCAGTACTTC.

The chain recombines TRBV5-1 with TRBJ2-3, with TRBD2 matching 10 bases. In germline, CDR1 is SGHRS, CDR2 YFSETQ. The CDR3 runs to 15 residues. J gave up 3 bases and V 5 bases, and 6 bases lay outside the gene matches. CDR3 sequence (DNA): TGCGCCAGCAGGCGGACTAGCGGCACGACAGATACGCAGTATTTT. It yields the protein CASRRTSGTTDTQYF.

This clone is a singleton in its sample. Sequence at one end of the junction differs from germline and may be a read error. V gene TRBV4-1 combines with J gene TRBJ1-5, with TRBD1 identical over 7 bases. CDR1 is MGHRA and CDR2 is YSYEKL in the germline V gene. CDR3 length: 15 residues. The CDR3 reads CASSQQGVSNQPHHF. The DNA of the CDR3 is TGCGCCAGCAGCCAGCAGGGGGTGAGCAATCAGCCCCATCATTTT.

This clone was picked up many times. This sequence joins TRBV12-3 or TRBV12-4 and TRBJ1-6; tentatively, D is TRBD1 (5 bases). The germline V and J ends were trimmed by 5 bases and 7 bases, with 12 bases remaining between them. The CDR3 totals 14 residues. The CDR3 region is CASSPLDSNSPLHF. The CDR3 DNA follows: TGTGCCAGCAGTCCCCTTGACAGCAATTCACCCCTCCACTTT.

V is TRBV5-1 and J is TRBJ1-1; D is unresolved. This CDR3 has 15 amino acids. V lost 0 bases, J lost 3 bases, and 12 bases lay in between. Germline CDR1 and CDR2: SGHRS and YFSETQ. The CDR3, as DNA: TGCGCCAGCAGCTTGGTAGGCCAGTCTTACACTGAAGCTTTCTTT. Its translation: CASSLVGQSYTEAFF.

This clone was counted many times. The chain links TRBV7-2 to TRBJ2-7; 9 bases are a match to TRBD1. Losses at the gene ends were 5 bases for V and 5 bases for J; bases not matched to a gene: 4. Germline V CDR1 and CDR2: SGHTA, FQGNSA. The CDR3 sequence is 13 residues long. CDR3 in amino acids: CASSSRDRDEQYF. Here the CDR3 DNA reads TGTGCCAGCAGCAGCCGGGACAGGGACGAGCAGTACTTC. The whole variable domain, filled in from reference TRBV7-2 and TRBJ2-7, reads GAGVSQSPSNKVTEKGKDVELRCDPISGHTALYWYRQSLGQGLEFLIYFQGNSAPDKSGLPSDRFSAERTGGSVSTLTIQRTQQEDSAVYLCASSSRDRDEQYFGPGTRLTVT.

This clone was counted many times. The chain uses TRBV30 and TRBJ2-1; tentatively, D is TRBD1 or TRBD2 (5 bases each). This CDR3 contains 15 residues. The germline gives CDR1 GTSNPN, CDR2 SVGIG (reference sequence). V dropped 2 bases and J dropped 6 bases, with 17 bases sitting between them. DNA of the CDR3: TGTGCCTGGAGTCGGTGGGACGCTCCGGGCAATGAGCAGTTCTTC. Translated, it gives CAWSRWDAPGNEQFF.

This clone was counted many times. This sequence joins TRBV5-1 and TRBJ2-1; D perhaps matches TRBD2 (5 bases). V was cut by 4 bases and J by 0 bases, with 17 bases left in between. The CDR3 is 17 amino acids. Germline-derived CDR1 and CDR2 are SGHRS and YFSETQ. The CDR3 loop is CASSHPMGGFSYNEQFF. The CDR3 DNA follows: TGCGCCAGCAGCCATCCAATGGGCGGGTTCTCCTACAATGAGCAGTTCTTC. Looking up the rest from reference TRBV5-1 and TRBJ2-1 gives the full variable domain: KAGVTQTPRYLIKTRGQQVTLSCSPISGHRSVSWYQQTPGQGLQFLFEYFSETQRNKGNFPGRFSGRQFSNSRSEMNVSTLELGDSALYLCASSHPMGGFSYNEQFFGPGTRLTVL.

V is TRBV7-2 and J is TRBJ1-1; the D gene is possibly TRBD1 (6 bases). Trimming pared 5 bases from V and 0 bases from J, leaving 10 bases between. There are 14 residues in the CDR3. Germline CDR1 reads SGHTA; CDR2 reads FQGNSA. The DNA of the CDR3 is TGTGCCAGCAGCCGGGGGCAAATGAACACTGAAGCTTTCTTT. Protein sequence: CASSRGQMNTEAFF.

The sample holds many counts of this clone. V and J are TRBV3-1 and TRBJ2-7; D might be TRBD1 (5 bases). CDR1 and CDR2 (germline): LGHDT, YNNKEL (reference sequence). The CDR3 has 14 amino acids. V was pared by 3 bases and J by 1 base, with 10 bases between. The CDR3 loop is CASSQDQGSYEQYF. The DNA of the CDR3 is TGTGCCAGCAGCCAGGATCAGGGATCCTACGAGCAGTACTTC.

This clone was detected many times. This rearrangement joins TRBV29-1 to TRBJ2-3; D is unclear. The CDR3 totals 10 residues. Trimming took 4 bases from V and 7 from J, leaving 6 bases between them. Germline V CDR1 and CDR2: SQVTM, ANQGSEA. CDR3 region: CSVATNTQYF. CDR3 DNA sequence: TGCAGCGTTGCTACTAATACGCAGTATTTT.

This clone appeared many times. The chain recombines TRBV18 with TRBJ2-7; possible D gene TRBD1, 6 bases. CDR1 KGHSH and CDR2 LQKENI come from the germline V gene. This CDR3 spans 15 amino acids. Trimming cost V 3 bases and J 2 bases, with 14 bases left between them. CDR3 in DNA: TGTGCCAGCTCACCTGATCGGGACACCACCTACGAGCAGTACTTC. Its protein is CASSPDRDTTYEQYF.

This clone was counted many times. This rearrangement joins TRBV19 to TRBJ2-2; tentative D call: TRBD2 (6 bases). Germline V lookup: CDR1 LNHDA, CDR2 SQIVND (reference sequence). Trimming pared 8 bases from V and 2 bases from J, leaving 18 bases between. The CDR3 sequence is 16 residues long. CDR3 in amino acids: CASQLSGTFNTGELFF. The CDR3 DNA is TGTGCCAGTCAACTTTCCGGGACTTTCAACACCGGGGAGCTGTTTTTT.

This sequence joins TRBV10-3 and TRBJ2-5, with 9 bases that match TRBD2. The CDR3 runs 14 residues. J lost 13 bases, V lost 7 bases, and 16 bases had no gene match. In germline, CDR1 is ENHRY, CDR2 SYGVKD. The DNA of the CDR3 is TGTGCCATCACCGTAGGAAGTAGCGGGGGTCCTATGTACTTC. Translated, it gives CAITVGSSGGPMYF.

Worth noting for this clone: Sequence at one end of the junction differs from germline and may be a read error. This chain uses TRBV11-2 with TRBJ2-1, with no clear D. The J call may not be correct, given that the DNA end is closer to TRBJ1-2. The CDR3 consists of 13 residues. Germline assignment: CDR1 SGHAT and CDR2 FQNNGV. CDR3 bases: TGTACCAGCAGCCCCCGGGCCCCCTTGTGCTACACCTTC. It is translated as CTSSPRAPLCYTF.

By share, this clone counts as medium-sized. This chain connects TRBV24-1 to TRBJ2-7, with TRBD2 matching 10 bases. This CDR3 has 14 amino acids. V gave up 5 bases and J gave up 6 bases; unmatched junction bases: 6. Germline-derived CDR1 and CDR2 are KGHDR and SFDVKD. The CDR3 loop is CATSVGLAGAEQYF. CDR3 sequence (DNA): TGTGCCACCAGTGTAGGGCTAGCGGGAGCCGAGCAGTACTTC.

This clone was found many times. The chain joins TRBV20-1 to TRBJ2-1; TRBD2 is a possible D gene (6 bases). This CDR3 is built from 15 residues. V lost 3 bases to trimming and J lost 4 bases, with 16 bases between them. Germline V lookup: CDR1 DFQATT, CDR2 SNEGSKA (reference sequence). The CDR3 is CSASATRSLYNEQFF. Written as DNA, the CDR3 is TGCAGTGCTAGTGCGACTAGGTCCCTTTACAATGAGCAGTTCTTC.

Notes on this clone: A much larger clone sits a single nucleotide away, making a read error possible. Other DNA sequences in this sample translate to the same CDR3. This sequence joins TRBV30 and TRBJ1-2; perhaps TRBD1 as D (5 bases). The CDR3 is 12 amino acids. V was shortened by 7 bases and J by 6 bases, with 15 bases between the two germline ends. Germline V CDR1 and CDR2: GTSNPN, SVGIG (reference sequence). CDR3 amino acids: CAFKQGVHGYTF. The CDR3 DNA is TGTGCCTTTAAGCAGGGAGTGCATGGCTACACCTTC.

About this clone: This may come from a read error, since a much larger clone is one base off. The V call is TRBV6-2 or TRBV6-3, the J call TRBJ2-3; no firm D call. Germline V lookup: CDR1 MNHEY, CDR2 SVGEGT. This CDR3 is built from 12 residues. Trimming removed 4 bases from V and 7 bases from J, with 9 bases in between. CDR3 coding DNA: TGTGCCAGCAGTTCTGACCCTTATACGCAGTATTTT. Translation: CASSSDPYTQYF.

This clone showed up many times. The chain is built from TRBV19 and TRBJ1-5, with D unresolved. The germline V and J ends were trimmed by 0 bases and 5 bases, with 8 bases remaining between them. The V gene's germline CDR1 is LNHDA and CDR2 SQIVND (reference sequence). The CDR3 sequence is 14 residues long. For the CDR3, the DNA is TGTGCCAGTAGTATAGATCCCTCTTATCAGCCCCAGCATTTT. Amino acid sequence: CASSIDPSYQPQHF.

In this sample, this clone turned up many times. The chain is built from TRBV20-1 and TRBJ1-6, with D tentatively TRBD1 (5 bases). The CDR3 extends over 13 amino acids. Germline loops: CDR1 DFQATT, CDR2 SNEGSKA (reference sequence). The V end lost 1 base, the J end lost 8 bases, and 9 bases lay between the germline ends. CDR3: CSARASGDSPLHF. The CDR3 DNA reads TGCAGTGCTAGAGCCTCGGGGGATTCACCCCTCCACTTT.

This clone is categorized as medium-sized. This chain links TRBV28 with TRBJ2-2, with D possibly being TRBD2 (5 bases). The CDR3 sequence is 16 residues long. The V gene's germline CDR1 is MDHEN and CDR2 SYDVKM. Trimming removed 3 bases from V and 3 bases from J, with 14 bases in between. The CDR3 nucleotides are TGTGCCAGCAGTTTTTTTGGGAGTATGGACACCGGGGAGCTGTTTTTT. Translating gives CASSFFGSMDTGELFF.